These T cell receptor beta chains were read from a single sample in a study of cytotoxic CD8 clonotypes in ibrutinib-treated CLL. Repertoires were generated with immunoSEQ multiplex PCR, while TCRdb's copy carries only in-frame clones and drops some. The sample yields 52,000 or so clones, around four fifths seen once. This sample comprised PBMCs, obtained after 24 months of ibrutinib treatment. These receptor sequences come from a human donor with chronic lymphocytic leukemia. The CDR3 runs from the conserved cysteine through the conserved F or W. D genes are given only for firm matches. Rows may omit the clone size; those that give it use once, few, many or a size class.

V	D	J	size	CDR3	DNA
TRBV9	-	TRBJ1-4	-	CASSVGVLQGPLNEKLFF	TGTGCCAGCAGCGTAGGGGTCCTCCAGGGCCCCCTAAATGAAAAACTGTTTTTT
TRBV13	-	TRBJ2-1	-	CASSLVHEQFF	TGTGCCAGCAGCTTAGTCCATGAGCAGTTCTTC
TRBV6-4	-	TRBJ2-3	once	CASRLDGVSTDTQYF	TGTGCCAGCAGGCTCGATGGGGTTAGCACAGATACGCAGTATTTT
TRBV5-1	-	TRBJ1-2	-	CASSLDGGGGYTF	TGCGCCAGCAGCTTGGACGGGGGCGGTGGCTACACCTTC
TRBV28	TRBD1	TRBJ1-5	-	CASSLRSGGGNQPQHF	TGTGCCAGCAGTTTGCGATCAGGGGGGGGCAATCAGCCCCAGCATTTT
TRBV7-2	-	TRBJ1-1	-	CASSPGSLNTEAFF	TGTGCCAGCAGCCCAGGGTCTTTGAACACTGAAGCTTTCTTT
TRBV5-6	-	TRBJ1-1	-	CASSLYTRVQTEAFF	TGTGCCAGCAGCTTGTATACCAGGGTTCAGACTGAAGCTTTCTTT
TRBV5-8	-	TRBJ1-4	-	CASSLEIREKLFF	TGTGCCAGCAGCTTGGAGATCCGGGAAAAACTGTTTTTT
TRBV28	TRBD1	TRBJ1-1	once	CASSLMAGGLNTEAFF	TGTGCCAGCAGTTTAATGGCAGGGGGTTTGAACACTGAAGCTTTCTTT
TRBV5-1	-	TRBJ2-7	-	CASSGDLPVGEQYF	TGCGCCAGCAGCGGGGATCTACCCGTCGGAGAGCAGTACTTC
TRBV10-3	TRBD1	TRBJ1-1	-	CAISDLRQGYTEAFF	TGTGCCATCAGTGACCTCCGACAGGGTTACACTGAAGCTTTCTTT
TRBV10-3	-	TRBJ1-1	-	CAIRRADEAFF	TGTGCCATCAGAAGGGCAGATGAAGCTTTCTTT
TRBV30	-	TRBJ1-1	-	CAWMWRTEAFF	TGTGCCTGGATGTGGAGGACTGAAGCTTTCTTT
TRBV7-2	-	TRBJ1-4	once	CASSLAGRVATNEKLFF	TGTGCCAGCAGCTTAGCGGGGCGAGTTGCAACTAATGAAAAACTGTTTTTT
TRBV5-1	-	TRBJ1-2	-	CASSPGTASLNYGYTF	TGCGCCAGCAGCCCCGGGACCGCCTCATTAAACTATGGCTACACCTTC
TRBV7-9	-	TRBJ1-1	-	CASSPQGEGTEAFF	TGTGCCAGCAGCCCACAAGGGGAGGGAACTGAAGCTTTCTTT
TRBV4-3	TRBD1	TRBJ1-5	few	CASSQDRTGGQPQHF	TGCGCCAGCAGCCAAGACCGGACAGGGGGTCAGCCCCAGCATTTT
TRBV27	-	TRBJ1-2	-	CASSLSVAGNYGYTF	TGTGCCAGCAGTTTATCGGTCGCCGGAAACTATGGCTACACCTTC
TRBV7-2	-	TRBJ2-7	-	CASTANYEQYF	TGTGCCAGCACCGCGAACTACGAGCAGTACTTC
TRBV5-6	TRBD2	TRBJ2-7	-	CASSLPPSGTTSGKEQYF	TGTGCCAGCAGCTTGCCTCCCTCCGGGACTACTAGCGGGAAGGAGCAGTACTTC
TRBV2	TRBD2	TRBJ2-3	-	CASKLAGSTDTQYF	TGTGCCAGCAAACTAGCGGGTAGCACAGATACGCAGTATTTT
TRBV29-1	-	TRBJ1-1	-	CSVGAEFSAEAFF	TGCAGCGTTGGAGCCGAGTTTAGCGCTGAAGCTTTCTTT